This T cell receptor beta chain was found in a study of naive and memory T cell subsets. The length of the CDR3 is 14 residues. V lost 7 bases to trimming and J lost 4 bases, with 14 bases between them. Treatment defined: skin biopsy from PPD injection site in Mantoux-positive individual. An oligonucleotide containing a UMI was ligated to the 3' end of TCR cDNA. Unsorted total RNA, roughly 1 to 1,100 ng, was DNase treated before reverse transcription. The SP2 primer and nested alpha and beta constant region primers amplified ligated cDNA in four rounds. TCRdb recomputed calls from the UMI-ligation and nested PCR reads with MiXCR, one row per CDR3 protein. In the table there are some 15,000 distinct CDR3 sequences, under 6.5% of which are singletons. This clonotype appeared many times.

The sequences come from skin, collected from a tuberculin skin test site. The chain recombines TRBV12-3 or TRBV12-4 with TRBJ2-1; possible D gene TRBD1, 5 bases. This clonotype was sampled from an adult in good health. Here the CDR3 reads CASTRQLPYNEQFF. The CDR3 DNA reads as TGTGCCAGCACCCGACAGTTACCTTACAATGAGCAGTTCTTC.